What follows is one T cell receptor beta chain and its context. This clonotype was observed a few times. The antigen it binds to is not known. Per-base qualities were not stored, and no clone one base away is much larger. The sample's treatment or condition label is to be understood as: live attenuated yellow fever vaccine strain. PBMCs were isolated from peripheral blood using a standard Ficoll-Paque protocol. Dynabeads CD4 and CD8 positive selection kits were used to isolate CD4 and CD8 T-cell fractions. TriZol was used to extract RNA from bulk PBMCs, from CD4 and CD8 fractions, and from dextramer-positive and dextramer-negative fractions. Sequencing instrument: Illumina NovaSeq 6000. TCR cDNA was synthesized by 5'RACE template switching, which introduced a universal primer site and unique molecular identifiers. Priming for cDNA synthesis came from both the TCR alpha and TCR beta constant segments. Library amplification used two PCR steps, and the second PCR step added sample barcodes and sequencing adapters. Sequencing of libraries was performed on Illumina HiSeq 2500 (2x100 bp) or NovaSeq (2x150 bp). The authors' pipeline ran thus. Reads were demultiplexed and collapsed into UMI consensus sequences with MIGEC, and V(D)J alignment was performed with MiXCR. Clonotypes responding to the vaccine were identified with edgeR on replicate PBMC samples, with the criteria of FDR below 0.01 and a log2 fold change above 5 up to day 15. Each bulk clonotype received a CD4 or CD8 identity based on whether the sequenced CD4 or CD8 repertoire contained that clonotype at higher abundance. TCRdb passed the public sequencing reads through fastp at Q25 and MiXCR, retaining productive beta sequences. Each record represents a unique CDR3 protein, reported with the most common genes and DNA among its rows. TCRdb assigned the V and J calls; the authors' analysis was not used. The sample profile shows under 400,000 distinct CDR3 sequences; about 12% of them were found once. The top ten clones comprise more than 3% of the sample.

The data were taken from a study of T cells after yellow fever vaccination (dated by TCRdb to between 2017 and 2020). Concerning the study at large: Libraries from fractions with low cell numbers were prepared with the SMART-Seq v4 Ultra Low Input RNA kit. To track T-cell clones before and after primary and booster YFV17D yellow fever vaccination, bulk TCR alpha and beta repertoires were sequenced longitudinally. Two healthy male donors made up the cohort, one aged 18 to 30 years and the other aged 30 to 40 years. Blood was drawn at multiple timepoints before and after primary and secondary immunization, with bulk PBMC replicates and cell subsets isolated.

Results and caveats for the whole study, not just this receptor: Only a couple of donors were included in the study, so the extent to which the findings can be generalized is limited. FACS-sorted repertoires could contain abundant contaminating clonotypes from the bulk population, so computational filtering was required. The secondary T-cell response was found to be weaker but faster than the primary response, with a peak reached on day 5 rather than on day 15. A small share of clonotypes was detected in both CD4 and CD8 compartments, with the overlap likely arising from convergent recombination. Most clones expanded after primary vaccination were re-detected after the booster (almost 97% of CD4 and roughly 87% of CD8), suggesting broad memory maintenance.

V lost 5 bases and J lost 5 bases; the stretch between them is 12 bases long. Reading from cysteine to phenylalanine, the CDR3 counts 13 amino acids. The only DNA kept is the CDR3, 39 bases in frame from the first base. Via the germline V gene (reference sequence), CDR1 is SEHNR and CDR2 FQNEAQ. The chain is made from TRBV7-9 and TRBJ1-1; a weak D assignment points to TRBD1 (6 bases agree). This sequence was found in a young man who received the YFV17D yellow fever vaccine. Specimen: CD4+ T cells sorted from PBMCs, collected 15 days after the yellow fever booster vaccination. The bases are TGTGCCAGCAGCACAAGGGGGAGAACTGAAGCTTTCTTT. This is translated as CASSTRGRTEAFF.